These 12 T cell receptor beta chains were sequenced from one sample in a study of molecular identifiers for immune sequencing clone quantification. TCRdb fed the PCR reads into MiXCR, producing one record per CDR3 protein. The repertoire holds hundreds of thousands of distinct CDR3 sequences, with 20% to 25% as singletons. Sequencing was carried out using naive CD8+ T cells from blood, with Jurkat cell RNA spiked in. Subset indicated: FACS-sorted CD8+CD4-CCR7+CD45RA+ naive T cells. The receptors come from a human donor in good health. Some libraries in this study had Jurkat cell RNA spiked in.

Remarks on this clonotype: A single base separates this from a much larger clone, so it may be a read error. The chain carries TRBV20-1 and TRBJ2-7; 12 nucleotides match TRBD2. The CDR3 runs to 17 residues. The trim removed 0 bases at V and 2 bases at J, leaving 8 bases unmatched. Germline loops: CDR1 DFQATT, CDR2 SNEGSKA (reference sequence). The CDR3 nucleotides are TGCAGTGCTAGAGATCTCCGGACTAGCGGGGACACCTACGAGCAGTACTTC. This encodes CSARDLRTSGDTYEQYF.

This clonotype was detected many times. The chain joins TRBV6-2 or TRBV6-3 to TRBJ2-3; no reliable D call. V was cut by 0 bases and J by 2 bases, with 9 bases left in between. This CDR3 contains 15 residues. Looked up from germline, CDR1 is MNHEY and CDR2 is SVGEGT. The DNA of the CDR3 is TGTGCCAGCAGTTACTCGTCGCAGATCACAGATACGCAGTATTTT. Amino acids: CASSYSSQITDTQYF.

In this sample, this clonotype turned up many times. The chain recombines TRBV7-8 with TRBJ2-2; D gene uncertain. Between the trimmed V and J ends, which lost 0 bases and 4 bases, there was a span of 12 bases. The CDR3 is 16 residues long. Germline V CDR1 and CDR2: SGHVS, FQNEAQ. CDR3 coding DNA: TGTGCCAGCAGCTTAGCGTGGAGCCCGAGCACCGGGGAGCTGTTTTTT. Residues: CASSLAWSPSTGELFF.

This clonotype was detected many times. CDR3 in amino acids: CASSPGTSGGHEQYF. CDR3 DNA: TGCGCCAGCAGCCCCGGGACTAGCGGGGGCCACGAGCAGTACTTC. The chain combines TRBV4-3 with TRBJ2-7; the match to TRBD2 covers 14 bases. The CDR3 contains 15 residues. Per germline, CDR1 LGHNA and CDR2 YSLEER. V lost 4 bases, J lost 5 bases, and 4 bases stayed unmatched.

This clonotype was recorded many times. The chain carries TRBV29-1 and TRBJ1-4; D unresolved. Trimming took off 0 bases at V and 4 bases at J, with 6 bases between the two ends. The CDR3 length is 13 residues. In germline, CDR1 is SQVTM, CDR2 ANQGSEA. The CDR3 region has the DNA TGCAGCGTTGAAGAGAGGGATAATGAAAAACTGTTTTTT. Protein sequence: CSVEERDNEKLFF.

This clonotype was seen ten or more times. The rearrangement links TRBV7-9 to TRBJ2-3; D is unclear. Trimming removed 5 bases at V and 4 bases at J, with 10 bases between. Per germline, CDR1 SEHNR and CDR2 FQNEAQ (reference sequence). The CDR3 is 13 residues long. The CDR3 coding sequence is TGTGCCAGCAGCCTCCCGGCCGCAGATACGCAGTATTTT. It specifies CASSLPAADTQYF. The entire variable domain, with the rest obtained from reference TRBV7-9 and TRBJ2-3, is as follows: DTGVSQNPRHKITKRGQNVTFRCDPISEHNRLYWYRQTLGQGPEFLTYFQNEAQLEKSRLLSDRFSAERPKGSFSTLEIQRTEQGDSAMYLCASSLPAADTQYFGPGTRLTVL.

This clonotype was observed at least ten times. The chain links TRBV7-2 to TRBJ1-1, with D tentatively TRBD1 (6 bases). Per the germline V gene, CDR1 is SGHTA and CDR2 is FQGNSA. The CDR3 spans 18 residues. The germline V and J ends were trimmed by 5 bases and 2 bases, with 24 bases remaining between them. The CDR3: CASSPVVLFRRGNTEAFF. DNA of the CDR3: TGTGCCAGCAGCCCTGTTGTCCTGTTCCGCAGGGGCAACACTGAAGCTTTCTTT.

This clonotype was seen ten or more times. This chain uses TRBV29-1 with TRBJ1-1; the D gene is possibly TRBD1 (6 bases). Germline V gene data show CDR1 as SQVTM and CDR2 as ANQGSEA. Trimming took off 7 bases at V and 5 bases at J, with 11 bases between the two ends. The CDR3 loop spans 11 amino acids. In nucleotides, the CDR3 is TGCAGCGGTCTTCAGGGGACTGAAGCTTTCTTT. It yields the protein CSGLQGTEAFF. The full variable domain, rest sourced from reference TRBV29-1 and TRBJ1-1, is SAVISQKPSRDICQRGTSLTIQCQVDSQVTMMFWYRQQPGQSLTLIATANQGSEATYESGFVIDKFPISRPNLTFSTLTVSNMSPEDSSIYLCSGLQGTEAFFGQGTRLTVV.

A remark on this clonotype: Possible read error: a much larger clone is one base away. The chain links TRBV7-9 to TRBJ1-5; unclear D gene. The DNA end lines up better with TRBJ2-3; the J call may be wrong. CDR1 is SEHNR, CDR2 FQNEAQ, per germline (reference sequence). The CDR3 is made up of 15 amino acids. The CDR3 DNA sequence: TGTGCCAGCAGCTTAGCTCCCGATAGCAATCAGCCCCAGTATTTT. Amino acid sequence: CASSLAPDSNQPQYF.

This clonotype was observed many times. CDR3 sequence: CAWSVPGGFYYEQYF. Written as DNA, the CDR3 is TGTGCCTGGAGTGTTCCGGGAGGGTTTTACTACGAGCAGTACTTC. The V call is TRBV30, the J call TRBJ2-7; TRBD2 aligns across 8 bases. The germline V gene has CDR1 GTSNPN and CDR2 SVGIG (reference sequence). The CDR3 is 15 residues long. The trim removed 0 bases at V and 3 bases at J, leaving 7 bases unmatched.

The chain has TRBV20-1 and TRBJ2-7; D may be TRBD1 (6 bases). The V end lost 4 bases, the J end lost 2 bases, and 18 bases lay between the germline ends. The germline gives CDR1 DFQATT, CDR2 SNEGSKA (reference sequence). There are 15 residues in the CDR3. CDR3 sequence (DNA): TGCAGTGCTAAAAGGGTTGCAGGGGCGACCTACGAGCAGTACTTC. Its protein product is CSAKRVAGATYEQYF.

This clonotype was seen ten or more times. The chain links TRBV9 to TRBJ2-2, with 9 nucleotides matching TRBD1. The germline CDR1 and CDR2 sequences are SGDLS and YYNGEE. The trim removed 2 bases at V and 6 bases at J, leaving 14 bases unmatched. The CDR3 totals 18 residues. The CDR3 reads CASSVNRDRDEVPGELFF. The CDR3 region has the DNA TGTGCCAGCAGCGTGAACCGGGACAGGGATGAGGTACCCGGGGAGCTGTTTTTT.